The T cell receptor (beta chain) under discussion was sequenced for a study of spatial heterogeneity in lung cancer. From the 5' RACE reads, TCRdb called clonotypes with MiXCR, one entry per CDR3 protein. The repertoire consists of about 110,000 distinct CDR3 sequences, with under 14% occurring once and the leading ten covering roughly 24%. The length of the CDR3 is 15 residues. Germline CDR1 is MNHEY and CDR2 is SMNVEV (reference sequence). The V segment lost 6 bases and the J segment 4 bases; nucleotides outside the gene matches: 8. Noted time point: blood at routine non-recurrence follow-up after resection. At least ten counts were recorded for this clonotype.

The chain recombines TRBV27 with TRBJ1-4, with 7 bases aligning to TRBD1. The material sequenced was PBMCs, taken at follow-up. The origin of this receptor is a female donor with early-stage non-small cell lung cancer. The CDR3 here is CASSITGQRNEKLFF. Here the CDR3 DNA reads TGTGCCAGCAGCATCACGGGACAGCGTAATGAAAAACTGTTTTTT.